Listed below are T cell receptor beta chains from one sample, sequenced in a study of blood T cells in healthy people across ages. TCRdb redid the calling of the 5' RACE reads with MiXCR, one entry per CDR3 protein. The sample contains roughly 2 million distinct CDR3 sequences, approximately 50% of which appear only once. The sequenced material came from blood. The receptors shown here come from a woman aged 40 to 50 in good health. The CDR3 runs from the conserved cysteine through the conserved F or W. The D gene is left open where the match is weak. For some rows the clone size is stated as once, few or many, or as a class when expanded; others skip it.

v_gene	d_gene	abundance	j_gene	CDR3aa	CDR3nt
TRBV10-3	.	.	TRBJ2-7	CAISEANNEQYF	TGTGCCATCAGTGAGGCGAACAATGAGCAGTACTTC
TRBV5-1	TRBD2	.	TRBJ2-3	CASSLVQASGGTSTDTQYF	TGCGCCAGCAGCTTGGTTCAAGCCAGCGGGGGGACTAGCACAGATACGCAGTATTTT
TRBV7-7	TRBD2	.	TRBJ2-1	CASSSALAGSNEQFF	TGTGCTAGCAGCTCTGCCCTAGCGGGGAGCAATGAGCAGTTCTTC
TRBV5-1	TRBD2	.	TRBJ2-7	CASSFSGGAGFYEQYF	TGCGCCAGCAGCTTCAGCGGGGGGGCCGGTTTTTACGAGCAGTACTTC
TRBV25-1	.	.	TRBJ2-5	CASSESETEETQYF	TGTGCCAGCAGTGAATCTGAGACAGAAGAGACCCAGTACTTC
TRBV4-1	.	few	TRBJ2-4	CASSQDRADSRPAKNIQYF	TGCGCCAGCAGCCAAGATCGGGCTGACAGCCGTCCAGCCAAAAACATTCAGTACTTC
TRBV29-1	.	.	TRBJ1-1	CSAAGTEAFF	TGCAGCGCTGCGGGGACTGAAGCTTTCTTT
TRBV25-1	.	.	TRBJ1-2	CASSESTPGWGGYTF	TGTGCCAGCAGTGAATCAACACCAGGGTGGGGAGGCTACACCTTC
TRBV29-1	TRBD1	many	TRBJ2-3	CSAKGQGEGTQYF	TGCAGCGCTAAGGGACAGGGGGAAGGTACGCAGTATTTT
TRBV12-3/TRBV12-4	.	few	TRBJ2-1	CASSLIAELYNEQFF	TGTGCCAGCAGTTTAATAGCGGAGCTTTACAATGAGCAGTTCTTC
TRBV4-3	TRBD2	.	TRBJ2-4	CASGQDLLAGGVENIQYF	TGCGCCAGCGGCCAGGACTTACTAGCGGGGGGGGTAGAAAACATTCAGTACTTC
TRBV5-1	.	.	TRBJ2-3	CASSRGQLGLGGTDTQYF	TGCGCCAGCAGCCGCGGACAGCTGGGTCTTGGGGGCACAGATACGCAGTATTTT
TRBV20-1	TRBD1	.	TRBJ1-2	CSAIGRDRPLGYTF	TGCAGTGCTATAGGCCGGGACAGGCCTTTAGGCTACACCTTC
TRBV5-1	.	.	TRBJ2-7	CASSLGPGRRSYEQYF	TGCGCCAGCAGCTTGGGCCCGGGACGCCGCTCCTACGAGCAGTACTTC
TRBV3-1	TRBD2	few	TRBJ2-1	CASSVTSVSYNEQFF	TGTGCCAGCAGCGTCACTAGCGTGTCCTACAATGAGCAGTTCTTC
TRBV6-5	TRBD1	few	TRBJ2-5	CASSRNRGIRETQYF	TGTGCCAGCAGCAGAAACAGGGGGATCCGGGAGACCCAGTACTTC
TRBV12-3/TRBV12-4	.	.	TRBJ1-2	CASSRYEGQKGRGYTF	TGTGCCAGCAGTAGGTACGAAGGACAAAAAGGACGTGGCTACACCTTC
TRBV20-1	TRBD2	few	TRBJ2-3	CSARRGLAGVTDTQYF	TGCAGTGCTAGAAGGGGACTAGCGGGGGTCACAGATACGCAGTATTTT
TRBV6-5	.	.	TRBJ1-2	CASSYDRREGYGYTF	TGTGCCAGCAGTTACGACCGCAGGGAAGGGTATGGCTACACCTTC
TRBV4-3	TRBD2	few	TRBJ2-3	CASSQGYSGGRTDTQYF	TGCGCCAGCAGCCAAGGGTATAGCGGGGGAAGAACAGATACGCAGTATTTT
TRBV4-1	.	.	TRBJ2-5	CASSQAVRGRRETQYF	TGCGCCAGCAGCCAGGCCGTCCGGGGGCGTAGGGAGACCCAGTACTTC
TRBV6-5	TRBD2	few	TRBJ2-4	CASRAGLVGIQYF	TGTGCCAGCAGGGCCGGACTAGTTGGCATTCAGTACTTC
TRBV5-1	TRBD1	.	TRBJ1-1	CASSLHRQGGDTEAFF	TGCGCCAGCAGCTTGCACCGTCAGGGGGGGGACACTGAAGCTTTCTTT
TRBV25-1	TRBD1	few	TRBJ2-7	CASSDLSTGVRSYEQYF	TGTGCCAGCAGTGATCTCTCGACAGGGGTTCGCTCCTACGAGCAGTACTTC
TRBV10-3	.	few	TRBJ2-1	CAISASGVAVYEQFF	TGTGCCATCAGTGCATCCGGAGTAGCGGTTTATGAGCAGTTCTTC
TRBV20-1	TRBD1	.	TRBJ2-1	CSARDQGYRGGKVQFF	TGCAGTGCTAGAGATCAAGGCTACAGGGGTGGCAAGGTGCAGTTCTTC
TRBV20-1	TRBD2	few	TRBJ2-5	CSARRTSGGAWETQYF	TGCAGTGCTAGAAGGACTAGCGGGGGGGCCTGGGAGACCCAGTACTTC
TRBV24-1	.	.	TRBJ2-3	CATSDLRGPDTQYF	TGTGCCACCAGTGATTTGAGGGGTCCAGATACGCAGTATTTT
TRBV6-1	.	few	TRBJ2-6	CASSALSGTGANVLTF	TGTGCCAGCAGTGCACTCTCAGGGACTGGGGCCAACGTCCTGACTTTC